This T cell receptor beta chain was found in a study of regulatory T cells in long-lasting Graves disease (dated by TCRdb to the early 2020s). About the investigation overall: In the newly diagnosed Graves' disease group, patients had been taking antithyroid drugs for less than 3 months. A total of about 33 samples underwent TCR sequencing, from some 13 patients with persistent Graves' disease and 20 or so patients with newly diagnosed Graves' disease. This study used TCR sequencing and RNA sequencing of peripheral blood to compare persistent Graves' disease patients against newly diagnosed Graves' disease patients. The study took place in China and was registered as a clinical trial. The paper's findings and limits, for the study overall: Only the TCR beta chain was sequenced and analyzed. The authors noted that the small sample size was a limitation that may lower accuracy. Peripheral blood alone was examined, since thyroid tissue, which constituted the primary lesion, could not be accessed. A larger number of public clonotypes was shared among persistent patients (approximately 2,500) than among newly diagnosed patients (roughly 970). Lower TCR Shannon entropy and fewer highly expanded clones were observed in persistent Graves' disease patients than in newly diagnosed patients, which suggested clonal expansion. TRBV28, TRBJ1-2 and TRBJ2-5 were preferentially used in persistent disease, while TRBV20-1 and TRBJ2-1 were favored in newly diagnosed disease.

This clonotype showed up many times. Its antigen is still unknown. Per-nucleotide qualities are absent, and no much larger clonotype sits a single base away. Libraries were made using multiplex PCR. These reads were obtained on an Illumina HiSeq 4000. To build TCR beta libraries, CDR3 regions were amplified by Arm-PCR using iRepertoire HTBI primers. Gel purification was performed on PCR products prior to sequencing. The authors' pipeline ran thus. Across samples, roughly 60 TRBV and 13 to 15 TRBJ segments were identified and used for gene usage analysis of CDR3 amino acid clonotypes. Filtered high-quality paired reads were merged into contigs using COPE and FqMerger. BLAST was used to align contigs to the IMGT TRBV, TRBD and TRBJ reference genes, and CDR3 was defined following IMGT. Any clonotype with a frequency above 0.1% was classified as a highly expanded clone. Shannon entropy served as the measure of repertoire diversity, while the Gini coefficient captured V-J evenness. A clonotype found in more than one individual was treated as public. Using fastp trimming at Q25 and MiXCR clonotype assembly, TCRdb reanalyzed the public sequencing data and kept in-frame beta chains. Rows matching on CDR3 protein sequence are summarized as one entry with the most common DNA and genes. TCRdb, not the original authors, processed these V and J calls. Counted in this sample were approximately 400,000 distinct CDR3 sequences; about 14% of them appeared once. The ten largest clones add up to about 20% of the sample.

The germline ends are 15 bases apart after V is trimmed by 9 bases and J by 1 base. From the cysteine up to the phenylalanine, the CDR3 has a length of 15 residues. Solely the CDR3 DNA is kept, with 45 bases framed from the first base. In the paper's terms, the time point label means: newly diagnosed GD, antithyroid drugs for less than 3 months. For both TCR sequencing and RNA sequencing, RNA was extracted from PBMCs using TRIzol. The diagnosis of Graves' disease was made according to American Thyroid Association guidelines. Patients were recruited from an endocrinology department in Xi'an, China. Each patient gave about 10 milliliters of peripheral blood, collected in an EDTA anticoagulant tube. Ficoll Paque Plus density gradient separation was used to isolate PBMCs, and no additional T cell sorting was done. RNA quality was checked with an Agilent 2100 Bioanalyzer and agarose gel, and concentration with a NanoDrop 2000.

Sequenced material: peripheral blood mononuclear cells (PBMCs), taken at new diagnosis, from a patient treated with antithyroid drugs. This receptor was identified in a female donor with Graves disease. This sequence uses TRBV12-3 or TRBV12-4 and TRBJ2-2; the D gene is perhaps TRBD1 or TRBD2, each of them matching over 6 bases. The CDR3 region: CASTIGGLNTGELFF. At the DNA level, the sequence is TGTGCCAGTACAATAGGGGGGCTGAACACCGGGGAGCTGTTTTTT.